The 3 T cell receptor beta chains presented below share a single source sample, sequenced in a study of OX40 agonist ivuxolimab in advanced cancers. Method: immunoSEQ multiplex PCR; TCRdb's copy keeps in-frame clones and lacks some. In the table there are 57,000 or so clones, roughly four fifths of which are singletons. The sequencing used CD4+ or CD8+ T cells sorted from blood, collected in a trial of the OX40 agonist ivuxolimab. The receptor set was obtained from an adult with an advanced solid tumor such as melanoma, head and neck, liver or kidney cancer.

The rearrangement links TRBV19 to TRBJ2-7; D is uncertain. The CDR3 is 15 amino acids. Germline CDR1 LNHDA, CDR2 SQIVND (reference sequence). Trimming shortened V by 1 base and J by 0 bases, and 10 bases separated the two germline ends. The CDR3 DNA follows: TGTGCCAGTAGTATAGGATCGCCAGGCTCCTACGAGCAGTACTTC. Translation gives CASSIGSPGSYEQYF.

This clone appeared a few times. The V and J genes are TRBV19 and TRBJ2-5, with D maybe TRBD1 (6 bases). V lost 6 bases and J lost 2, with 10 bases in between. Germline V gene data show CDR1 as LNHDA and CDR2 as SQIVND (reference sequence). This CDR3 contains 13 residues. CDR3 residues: CASSPDRQETQYF. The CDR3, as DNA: TGTGCCAGTAGCCCCGACAGGCAAGAGACCCAGTACTTC.

Here the CDR3 reads CASSSYGGGLNTEAFF. CDR3 nucleotides: TGTGCCAGTAGTTCCTATGGCGGGGGTTTGAACACTGAAGCTTTCTTT. This chain joins TRBV19 and TRBJ1-1; possible D gene TRBD1, 5 bases. Per germline, CDR1 LNHDA and CDR2 SQIVND (reference sequence). V lost 5 bases to trimming and J lost 0 bases, with 16 bases between them. The CDR3 sequence is 16 residues long.